This TCR beta chain was sequenced for a study of blood T cell repertoires in COVID-19. For the study at large: COVID-19 samples from acute and convalescent phases originated in the United States, Italy and Spain. PBMCs, B-cell-depleted T cells, or T cells were the source of the cDNA or gDNA that made up the material.

Study processing details: Estimation of nucleated cell counts relied on the amplification of reference gene primers. Method: immunoSEQ multiplex PCR; TCRdb's copy keeps in-frame clones and lacks some. That table is the source of V, J and clone size, and D and trimming were worked out from the DNA. Of 200,000 to 250,000 clones listed, more than 80% are singletons. Clinical histories supplied by participants themselves formed the basis of cohort assignment. Germline lookup yields CDR1 SNHLY and CDR2 FYNNEI. This CDR3 has 13 residues. V gave up 7 bases and J gave up 7 bases; unmatched junction bases: 2. Sequencing used PBMCs or T cells enriched from blood (not recorded which). The receptor's source is a woman in her thirties or forties with acute COVID-19. This chain uses TRBV2 with TRBJ1-6, with 9 bases fitting TRBD1. This CDR3 reads CASKGTGNSPLHF. The CDR3 nucleotides are TGTGCCAGCAAAGGGACAGGGAATTCACCCCTCCACTTT.